A single sample gave rise to the 26 T cell receptor beta chains below, sequenced in a study of T cells in Graves' hyperthyroidism and ophthalmopathy. Amplification of TCR beta CDR3 regions was performed using RNA transcripts as template. TCR CDR3 underwent first-round RT-PCR with the HTBI primer set. TCRdb itself ran the multiplex PCR reads through MiXCR, one entry per CDR3 protein. The table lists 500,000 to 800,000 distinct CDR3 sequences, about 45% of them singletons. The material sequenced was peripheral blood or thyroid tissue (not recorded which). All receptors derive from an adult man with Graves' disease, either hyperthyroidism or ophthalmopathy (not recorded which).

This clonotype was seen a few times. The chain combines TRBV7-7 with TRBJ1-5, with D maybe TRBD1 (5 bases). The V gene's germline CDR1 is SSHAT and CDR2 FNYEAQ (reference sequence). The CDR3 totals 19 residues. CDR3 loop: CASGYHRDRGEGSNQPQHF. The CDR3 nucleotides read TGTGCTAGCGGATATCACCGGGACCGAGGAGAGGGTAGCAATCAGCCCCAGCATTTT.

Note on this clonotype: One end of the junction fails to match germline, which may point to a read error. The V call is TRBV5-5, the J call TRBJ2-7; 8 positions match TRBD2. Germline CDR1 is SGHKS and CDR2 is YYEKEE (reference sequence). The CDR3 is 17 amino acids. This CDR3 is CASSLEVGSGGYYEQYF. The CDR3 coding sequence is TGCGCCAGCAGCTTGGAGGTAGGGAGCGGGGGCTACTACGAGCAGTACTTC.

The chain uses TRBV28 and TRBJ1-4, with TRBD1 matching 9 bases. Germline loops: CDR1 MDHEN, CDR2 SYDVKM. CDR3 size: 16 residues. The junction had 10 bases not matched to a gene; V was cut back by 4 bases and J by 7 bases. The CDR3 nucleotides read TGTGCCAGCAGTTCGGGGGTCGGGACAGGGTTTGAAAAACTGTTTTTT. This encodes CASSSGVGTGFEKLFF.

J is TRBJ1-3 and V is TRBV7-9; D not resolved. This CDR3 comprises 18 residues. Per the germline V gene, CDR1 is SEHNR and CDR2 is FQNEAQ (reference sequence). Trimming removed 3 bases from V and 1 base from J, with 19 bases in between. The CDR3 nucleotides read TGTGCCAGCAGCTTTTCCGGCCGAATTAGTGGGTCTGGAAACACCATATATTTT. This encodes CASSFSGRISGSGNTIYF.

This sequence joins TRBV7-9 and TRBJ2-7; TRBD2 agrees at 15 bases. Germline V gene sequence: CDR1 SEHNR, CDR2 FQNEAQ (reference sequence). V was clipped by 6 bases and J by 2 bases; unmatched bases: 8. The CDR3 extends over 17 amino acids. The CDR3 nucleotides read TGTGCCAGCAGTTACTCGGGACTAGCGGGAGGCGCCTACGAGCAGTACTTC. Protein sequence: CASSYSGLAGGAYEQYF.

The chain employs TRBV10-3 and TRBJ1-5; 10 nucleotides align to TRBD1. V gave up 6 bases and J gave up 6 bases; unmatched junction bases: 5. The CDR3 length is 14 residues. Germline loops: CDR1 ENHRY, CDR2 SYGVKD. CDR3 sequence (DNA): TGTGCCATCAGCCCGACAGGGGGCGGTCAGCCCCAGCATTTT. Translating it yields CAISPTGGGQPQHF.

This clonotype was seen more than once but under ten times. The chain combines TRBV19 with TRBJ1-5, with D uncertain. V shed 0 bases and J shed 5 bases, with 8 bases lying between them. CDR3 length: 14 residues. Germline CDR1 reads LNHDA; CDR2 reads SQIVND (reference sequence). For the CDR3, the DNA is TGTGCCAGTAGTATAGAAGAGGTCTATCAGCCCCAGCATTTT. Protein sequence: CASSIEEVYQPQHF.

This clonotype was observed at least ten times. The rearrangement joins TRBV7-2 to TRBJ2-7, with D perhaps TRBD2 (6 bases). V dropped 4 bases and J dropped 3 bases, with 16 bases sitting between them. Germline V lookup: CDR1 SGHTA, CDR2 FQGNSA. The CDR3 contains 15 residues. The CDR3 sequence is CASSSPAGGYYEQYF. The CDR3 DNA follows: TGTGCCAGCAGCTCCCCCGCTGGGGGGTACTACGAGCAGTACTTC. The full variable domain, in which reference TRBV7-2 and TRBJ2-7 provide the parts outside the CDR3, is GAGVSQSPSNKVTEKGKDVELRCDPISGHTALYWYRQSLGQGLEFLIYFQGNSAPDKSGLPSDRFSAERTGGSVSTLTIQRTQQEDSAVYLCASSSPAGGYYEQYFGPGTRLTVT.

This clonotype turned up a few times. One end of the junction varies from germline; a read error may be responsible. This rearrangement joins TRBV5-1 to TRBJ1-1; D unclear. CDR3 length equals 13 residues. From germline, CDR1 is SGHRS and CDR2 YFSETQ. CDR3 bases: TGCGCCAGCAGCTTGGACACCAACAGTGAAGCTTTCTTT. It translates to CASSLDTNSEAFF.

As regards this clonotype: A single base separates this from a much larger clone, so it may be a read error. V is TRBV10-3 and J is TRBJ1-5; D is possibly TRBD1 (6 bases). This CDR3 region has 14 residues. Germline V gene lookup returns CDR1 ENHRY and CDR2 SYGVKD. The germline V and J ends were trimmed by 5 bases and 7 bases, with 15 bases remaining between them. The CDR3 here is CAISPTGRGQPQHF. DNA for the CDR3: TGTGCCATCAGTCCTACAGGGAGGGGCCAGCCCCAGCATTTT.

The V call is TRBV11-2, the J call TRBJ1-6; perhaps TRBD1 as D (6 bases). Germline CDR1 and CDR2: SGHAT and FQNNGV. The CDR3 totals 14 residues. V was trimmed by 7 bases and J by 7 bases, leaving 14 bases between them. The CDR3 here is CASNTGSRNSPLHF. CDR3 coding DNA: TGTGCCAGCAATACAGGGTCGCGGAATTCACCCCTCCACTTT.

This clonotype was counted ten times or more. This chain links TRBV7-9 with TRBJ1-5, with D perhaps TRBD1 (5 bases). Germline lookup yields CDR1 SEHNR and CDR2 FQNEAQ (reference sequence). The CDR3 is 14 residues long. V was trimmed by 6 bases and J by 3 bases, leaving 12 bases between them. The CDR3 region is CASSQGDPNQPQHF. For the CDR3, the DNA is TGTGCCAGCAGTCAGGGAGACCCCAATCAGCCCCAGCATTTT.

The V call is TRBV2, the J call TRBJ1-1; 8 bases are a match to TRBD1. With 5 bases clipped from V and 4 bases from J, the junction kept 9 bases outside the gene matches. Germline V lookup: CDR1 SNHLY, CDR2 FYNNEI. The CDR3 covers 15 residues. The DNA of the CDR3 is TGTGCCAGCAGTCTGGACAGGGTTTCCGGCACTGAAGCTTTCTTT. It translates to CASSLDRVSGTEAFF.

The chain links TRBV7-8 to TRBJ1-5; tentatively, D is TRBD1 (5 bases). Germline V lookup: CDR1 SGHVS, CDR2 FQNEAQ. The ends were cut back, 5 bases at V and 6 bases at J, with 17 bases in the middle. This CDR3 contains 15 residues. The CDR3 loop reads CASSQDLWGGQPQHF. CDR3 in DNA: TGTGCCAGCAGCCAAGATCTGTGGGGCGGTCAGCCCCAGCATTTT.

The chain uses TRBV24-1 and TRBJ2-3, with a possible D match to TRBD1 (5 bases). The length of the CDR3 is 13 residues. The ends were cut back, 3 bases at V and 3 bases at J, with 6 bases in the middle. Per the germline V gene, CDR1 is KGHDR and CDR2 is SFDVKD. CDR3 sequence reads: CATSDRGTDTQYF. CDR3 in DNA: TGTGCCACCAGTGATAGGGGTACAGATACGCAGTATTTT.

For this clonotype: Given a much more abundant clone one base away, this may be a read error. The V gene is TRBV15, the J gene TRBJ1-4; tentatively, D is TRBD1 (6 bases). From germline, CDR1 is LNHNV and CDR2 YYDKDF (reference sequence). CDR3 size: 15 residues. V lost 1 base, J lost 8 bases, and 14 bases lay in between. The CDR3 here is CATSRAGAALEKLFF. The CDR3 nucleotides are TGTGCCACCAGCAGAGCGGGGGCAGCTTTGGAAAAACTGTTTTTT.

This clonotype was counted ten times or more. This chain joins TRBV9 and TRBJ1-6; D is possibly TRBD1 (5 bases). CDR3 length: 15 amino acids. V was shortened by 4 bases and J by 6 bases, with 14 bases between the two germline ends. The germline V gene has CDR1 SGDLS and CDR2 YYNGEE. The chain's CDR3 is CASSQTQGGNSPLHF. CDR3 in DNA: TGTGCCAGCAGCCAAACGCAGGGCGGTAATTCACCCCTCCACTTT.

The chain is built from TRBV2 and TRBJ2-7; TRBD1 matches at 8 bases. The V gene's germline CDR1 is SNHLY and CDR2 FYNNEI. The CDR3 is 15 residues long. V was pared by 5 bases and J by 2 bases, with 8 bases of the junction left unmatched. The CDR3 region is CASSYFGTGPYEQYF. The CDR3 DNA reads as TGTGCCAGCAGTTACTTTGGGACAGGACCCTACGAGCAGTACTTC.

The sample holds one count of this clonotype. This rearrangement joins TRBV20-1 to TRBJ2-1; 9 positions agree with TRBD2. The ends lost 5 bases at V and 6 bases at J; junction bases unmatched: 5. The CDR3 has 13 amino acids. CDR1 and CDR2 from the germline V gene are DFQATT and SNEGSKA (reference sequence). In DNA form, the CDR3 reads TGCAGTGCTTGCCCAGCGGGAGGCAATGAGCAGTTCTTC. This sequence encodes CSACPAGGNEQFF.

On this clonotype: A much bigger clone sits one base away, suggesting this may be a read error. The chain couples TRBV2 to TRBJ1-4; D is unclear. V lost 8 bases and J 5 bases, leaving 9 bases between the germline ends. The CDR3 is 12 amino acids. The V gene's germline CDR1 is SNHLY and CDR2 FYNNEI. The chain's CDR3 is CASAQENEKLFF. The CDR3 DNA reads TGTGCCAGCGCCCAAGAAAATGAAAAACTGTTTTTT.

The V gene is TRBV5-1, the J gene TRBJ1-5; weak D call: TRBD1 (5 bases). V gave up 3 bases and J gave up 2 bases, with 9 bases separating them. CDR1 and CDR2 from the germline V gene are SGHRS and YFSETQ. The CDR3 is made up of 14 amino acids. The CDR3 coding sequence is TGCGCCAGCAGCTGGGACGCGGGCAATCAGCCCCAGCATTTT. Translating gives CASSWDAGNQPQHF.

There are a few counts of this clonotype. V usage is TRBV10-2 and J usage is TRBJ1-5; D might be TRBD1 (5 bases). Trimming took 7 bases from V and 4 from J, leaving 11 bases between them. The CDR3 is 13 amino acids. Germline CDR1 is WSHSY and CDR2 is SAAADI. The CDR3 is CASMGQGNQPQHF. In DNA form, the CDR3 reads TGCGCCAGCATGGGGCAGGGTAATCAGCCCCAGCATTTT.

J is TRBJ1-2 and V is TRBV12-3 or TRBV12-4; TRBD1 agrees at 8 bases. Trimming took 8 bases from V and 6 from J; bases not matched to a gene: 17. The CDR3 has 16 residues. The DNA of the CDR3 is TGTGCCAGCCATTCCGGGACAGGCCAAGTTAAGAATGGCTACACCTTC. This translates into CASHSGTGQVKNGYTF.

The chain employs TRBV19 and TRBJ1-2, with D maybe TRBD1 (6 bases). The CDR3 loop spans 13 amino acids. Trimming pared 8 bases from V and 7 bases from J, leaving 17 bases between. Germline CDR1 and CDR2: LNHDA and SQIVND (reference sequence). The CDR3 bases are TGTGCCAGTGATCGCACAGGGATCGGTGGCTACACCTTC. Translation gives CASDRTGIGGYTF.

This clonotype was counted only a few times. This chain links TRBV2 with TRBJ1-2, with unresolved D. V was cut by 8 bases and J by 2 bases, with 12 bases left in between. CDR3 length: 13 residues. Per the germline V gene, CDR1 is SNHLY and CDR2 is FYNNEI. CDR3: CASVGAANYGYTF. Written as DNA, the CDR3 is TGTGCCAGCGTTGGCGCGGCGAACTATGGCTACACCTTC.

The gene calls are TRBV5-5 and TRBJ1-2; D is ambiguous. The CDR3 contains 14 residues. Germline assignment: CDR1 SGHKS and CDR2 YYEKEE (reference sequence). Trimming cost V 3 bases and J 2 bases, with 11 bases left between them. CDR3 in amino acids: CASSSMDGNYGYTF. The CDR3 DNA reads as TGTGCCAGCAGCTCGATGGACGGAAACTATGGCTACACCTTC.